This TCR beta chain was identified during a study of blood T cell repertoires in COVID-19. Background on the study: The origin of the acute and convalescent COVID-19 samples was the United States, Italy and Spain. T cells, B-cell-depleted T cells, or PBMCs provided the cDNA or gDNA that served as material.

V lost 2 bases and J 2 bases, leaving 12 bases between the germline ends. CDR3 length equals 15 residues. The V gene's germline CDR1 is LNHDA and CDR2 SQIVND (reference sequence). In the study's own analysis: Using reference gene primer amplification, nucleated cell counts were estimated. Clones were sequenced by immunoSEQ multiplex PCR, and TCRdb holds only the in-frame ones, with some missing. That table gives V, J and clone size, and the DNA gave D and trimming. Here the sample spans 250,000 to 350,000 clones, 87% being singletons. Sequencing was carried out using peripheral blood. The rearrangement joins TRBV19 to TRBJ1-2, with unresolved D. This receptor was identified in a man between 18 and 29 years old with active or convalescent COVID-19. The chain's CDR3 is CASSILPRGNYGYTF. The CDR3 DNA reads TGTGCCAGTAGTATATTACCTCGCGGAAACTATGGCTACACCTTC.